This paragraph reports one T cell receptor (beta chain). TCRdb's table, derived via immunoSEQ multiplex PCR, lists solely in-frame clones and lacks some. The sample shows 450,000 to 500,000 clones, roughly nine tenths of them seen only once. Per germline, CDR1 SGHDT and CDR2 YYEEEE. The CDR3 sequence is 15 residues long. Trimming cost V 3 bases and J 2 bases, with 15 bases left between them. This entry is derived from a study of blood T cell repertoires in COVID-19. Study-wide context: Nucleic acid was either cDNA or gDNA, and it came from T cells, B-cell-depleted T cells, or PBMCs.

The study drew participants aged about 18 to 95 years from under 30 US areas. What was sequenced was PBMCs or T cells enriched from blood (not recorded which). The receptor was derived from a woman aged 18 to 35 who had recovered from COVID-19. The chain uses TRBV5-6 and TRBJ2-7; possible D gene TRBD1, 6 bases. The CDR3 sequence: CASSSTGRNPYEQYF. The CDR3 nucleotides read TGTGCCAGCAGCTCGACAGGTAGAAATCCCTACGAGCAGTACTTC.